The 22 T cell receptor beta chains below all came from one sample that was sequenced in a study of OX40 agonist ivuxolimab in advanced cancers. TCRdb's table, derived via immunoSEQ multiplex PCR, lists solely in-frame clones and lacks some. The data contain some 55,000 clones, approximately 91% of them seen just once; the ten biggest clones take up 10% to 15%. The sequenced sample was CD4+ or CD8+ T cells sorted from blood, obtained in a trial of the OX40 agonist ivuxolimab. The receptors stem from an adult with an advanced solid tumor such as melanoma, head and neck, liver or kidney cancer.

V is TRBV27 and J is TRBJ2-6; D gene unclear. CDR3 length: 17 residues. V shed 0 bases and J shed 4 bases, with 13 bases lying between them. Germline-derived CDR1 and CDR2 are MNHEY and SMNVEV (reference sequence). The CDR3 reads CASSLSAGRTGANVLTF. CDR3 nucleotide sequence: TGTGCCAGCAGTTTATCGGCCGGCCGAACGGGGGCCAACGTCCTGACTTTC.

V usage is TRBV7-2 and J usage is TRBJ1-1; D uncertain. Per the germline V gene, CDR1 is SGHTA and CDR2 is FQGNSA. The CDR3 has 15 amino acids. V dropped 1 base and J dropped 1 base, with 10 bases sitting between them. Written as DNA, the CDR3 is TGTGCCAGCAGCTTAGTTGGGCGGACGAACACTGAAGCTTTCTTT. It encodes CASSLVGRTNTEAFF.

The chain recombines TRBV2 with TRBJ2-1, with 12 bases aligning to TRBD2. CDR3 length: 18 amino acids. Germline lookup yields CDR1 SNHLY and CDR2 FYNNEI. The V and J ends lost 3 bases and 2 bases, in that order; junction bases with no gene match: 8. The CDR3 DNA sequence: TGTGCCAGCAGTGAGCCAGTAGGACTAGCGGGGCCCTACAATGAGCAGTTCTTC. Protein product: CASSEPVGLAGPYNEQFF.

This chain joins TRBV29-1 and TRBJ1-3; 7 nucleotides match TRBD1. CDR3 length equals 16 residues. Germline V gene lookup returns CDR1 SQVTM and CDR2 ANQGSEA. V was clipped by 4 bases and J by 0 bases; unmatched bases: 9. CDR3 amino acids: CSVVGGTANSGNTIYF. CDR3 coding DNA: TGCAGCGTTGTAGGGGGGACAGCAAACTCTGGAAACACCATATATTTT.

This chain joins TRBV5-1 and TRBJ2-3; D is unclear. V was pared by 1 base and J by 0 bases, with 9 bases between. CDR3 length equals 15 residues. Per the germline V gene, CDR1 is SGHRS and CDR2 is YFSETQ. The CDR3 nucleotides are TGCGCCAGCAGCTTGCAAGACCCTAGCACAGATACGCAGTATTTT. The encoded protein is CASSLQDPSTDTQYF. The full variable domain, with the rest looked up from reference TRBV5-1 and TRBJ2-3, is KAGVTQTPRYLIKTRGQQVTLSCSPISGHRSVSWYQQTPGQGLQFLFEYFSETQRNKGNFPGRFSGRQFSNSRSEMNVSTLELGDSALYLCASSLQDPSTDTQYFGPGTRLTVL.

J is TRBJ1-5 and V is TRBV6-6; tentative D call: TRBD1 (5 bases). V was trimmed by 2 bases and J by 7 bases, leaving 9 bases between them. This CDR3 comprises 13 residues. Germline-derived CDR1 and CDR2 are MNHNY and SVGAGI (reference sequence). In DNA, the CDR3 is TGTGCCAGCAGTTACGACAGCGGACAGCCCCAGCATTTT. It translates to CASSYDSGQPQHF.

The V call is TRBV2, the J call TRBJ2-1; possibly TRBD2 for D (7 bases). The length of the CDR3 is 15 residues. CDR1 is SNHLY, CDR2 FYNNEI, per germline. V was shortened by 3 bases and J by 3 bases, with 12 bases between the two germline ends. CDR3 region: CASSDRGGFYNEQFF. The CDR3 DNA reads as TGTGCCAGCAGTGATAGGGGGGGGTTCTACAATGAGCAGTTCTTC.

J is TRBJ2-2 and V is TRBV5-8; D gene ambiguous. V lost 4 bases, J lost 1 base, and 5 bases lay in between. Germline V gene lookup returns CDR1 SGHTS and CDR2 YDEGEE. The CDR3 spans 13 residues. The CDR3 region has the DNA TGTGCCAGCAGCACACAGAACACCGGGGAGCTGTTTTTT. It translates to CASSTQNTGELFF.

The chain couples TRBV7-2 to TRBJ1-4; 7 bases fit TRBD1. After removal of 1 base from V and 7 bases from J, the junction contained 12 bases not matched to a gene. Germline CDR1 reads SGHTA; CDR2 reads FQGNSA. CDR3 length: 17 amino acids. CDR3 nucleotides: TGTGCCAGCAGCTTAGGACAGGGCGGTGTTTTACGTGAAAAACTGTTTTTT. Protein: CASSLGQGGVLREKLFF.

V is TRBV2 and J is TRBJ1-5; the D is unclear. Germline assignment: CDR1 SNHLY and CDR2 FYNNEI. The CDR3 runs to 14 residues. Trimming pared 5 bases from V and 7 bases from J, leaving 15 bases between. CDR3 amino acids: CASSTGEGGQPQHF. CDR3 nucleotides: TGTGCCAGCAGTACTGGGGAGGGCGGGCAGCCCCAGCATTTT. Filled out from reference TRBV2 and TRBJ1-5, the complete variable domain reads EPEVTQTPSHQVTQMGQEVILRCVPISNHLYFYWYRQILGQKVEFLVSFYNNEISEKSEIFDDQFSVERPDGSNFTLKIRSTKLEDSAMYFCASSTGEGGQPQHFGDGTRLSIL.

The chain employs TRBV7-8 and TRBJ2-7; 8 bases align to TRBD1. Per the germline V gene, CDR1 is SGHVS and CDR2 is FQNEAQ. CDR3 size: 16 residues. V lost 5 bases, J lost 0 bases, and 9 bases stayed unmatched. The CDR3 DNA is TGTGCCAGCAGCCGGCACCGGGACAGGAGCTCCTACGAGCAGTACTTC. It yields the protein CASSRHRDRSSYEQYF.

The rearrangement uses TRBV6-6 and TRBJ1-2; 9 bases are shared with TRBD1. Looked up from germline, CDR1 is MNHNY and CDR2 is SVGAGI (reference sequence). The CDR3 runs 14 residues. V shed 5 bases, J shed 1 base, and the junction held 2 bases outside the gene matches. The CDR3 DNA is TGTGCCAGCAGTAAGGACAGGGGTAACTATGGCTACACCTTC. It is translated as CASSKDRGNYGYTF.

A remark on this clone: One end of the junction fails to match germline, which may point to a read error. V and J are TRBV7-7 and TRBJ2-7; 10 bases map to TRBD1. The length of the CDR3 is 15 residues. Germline assignment: CDR1 SSHAT and CDR2 FNYEAQ (reference sequence). The CDR3 DNA follows: TGTGCTAGCAGCCCCGGGACAGGGGAATCCTACGAGCAGTACTTC. It codes for CASSPGTGESYEQYF.

The V call is TRBV6-5, the J call TRBJ1-2; D call uncertain. Trimming removed 8 bases at V and 8 bases at J, with 12 bases between. CDR1 is MNHEY, CDR2 SVGAGI, per germline. The CDR3 length is 11 residues. In nucleotides, the CDR3 is TGTGCCAGCGGCCCCACGAGGGGCTACACCTTC. Protein: CASGPTRGYTF.

This chain connects TRBV5-4 to TRBJ2-5; a possible D gene is TRBD1 (5 bases). This CDR3 is 16 amino acids long. V was cut by 2 bases and J by 2 bases, with 16 bases left in between. Germline CDR1 SGHNT, CDR2 YYREEE (reference sequence). CDR3 protein: CASSLGFGAVQETQYF. CDR3 in DNA: TGTGCCAGCAGCTTAGGGTTTGGGGCTGTACAAGAGACCCAGTACTTC.

The V gene is TRBV2, the J gene TRBJ2-1; D remains ambiguous. The CDR3 covers 15 residues. CDR1 is SNHLY and CDR2 is FYNNEI in the germline V gene. Trimming cost V 3 bases and J 4 bases, with 13 bases left between them. The CDR3 loop is CASSDLSIGYNEQFF. The CDR3, as DNA: TGTGCCAGCAGTGATTTGTCTATAGGGTACAATGAGCAGTTCTTC. The variable domain in full, completed from reference TRBV2 and TRBJ2-1, reads EPEVTQTPSHQVTQMGQEVILRCVPISNHLYFYWYRQILGQKVEFLVSFYNNEISEKSEIFDDQFSVERPDGSNFTLKIRSTKLEDSAMYFCASSDLSIGYNEQFFGPGTRLTVL.

J is TRBJ1-2 and V is TRBV4-2; D gene ambiguous. This CDR3 has 15 residues. The V gene lost 1 base and the J gene lost 7 bases, with 16 bases spanning the gap. Germline CDR1 reads LGHNA; CDR2 reads YNFKEQ. CDR3 coding DNA: TGTGCCAGCAGCCAAGTTGGCAACCCACGGGGTGGCTACACCTTC. Amino acid sequence: CASSQVGNPRGGYTF.

V gene TRBV28 combines with J gene TRBJ2-1; 8 nucleotides line up with TRBD2. CDR3 length: 16 amino acids. Germline V gene data show CDR1 as MDHEN and CDR2 as SYDVKM. Germline trimming cut 3 bases from V and 0 bases from J; bases unmatched to any gene: 4. The CDR3 DNA reads TGTGCCAGCAGTTTTAGCGCGGGGGGCTCCTACAATGAGCAGTTCTTC. It yields the protein CASSFSAGGSYNEQFF. Full variable domain (outside the CDR3, taken from reference TRBV28 and TRBJ2-1): DVKVTQSSRYLVKRTGEKVFLECVQDMDHENMFWYRQDPGLGLRLIYFSYDVKMKEKGDIPEGYSVSREKKERFSLILESASTNQTSMYLCASSFSAGGSYNEQFFGPGTRLTVL.

The genes are TRBV10-3 and TRBJ2-3, with TRBD2 matching over 14 bases. Trimming removed 9 bases from V and 6 bases from J; junction bases left unmatched: 5. The CDR3 length is 14 residues. Germline CDR1 reads ENHRY; CDR2 reads SYGVKD. The CDR3: CAIGTSGSRDTQYF. The DNA for the CDR3 is TGTGCCATAGGGACTAGCGGGAGTAGGGATACGCAGTATTTT.

The chain has TRBV7-8 and TRBJ2-7, with D uncertain. Germline V CDR1 and CDR2: SGHVS, FQNEAQ. The CDR3 contains 16 residues. V gave up 1 base and J gave up 0 bases, with 13 bases separating them. Here the CDR3 DNA reads TGTGCCAGCAGCTTAGGGACCGTACCTACCTCCTACGAGCAGTACTTC. The encoded protein is CASSLGTVPTSYEQYF.

V usage is TRBV11-2 and J usage is TRBJ2-1; 8 bases are shared with TRBD2. V dropped 2 bases and J dropped 4; count of bases not matched to a gene: 7. This CDR3 comprises 16 residues. Germline V gives CDR1 SGHAT, CDR2 FQNNGV. As DNA, the CDR3 is TGTGCCAGCAGCTTACCGGGAGGGACCGCATACAATGAGCAGTTCTTC. It is translated as CASSLPGGTAYNEQFF.

The chain has TRBV7-9 and TRBJ1-1; 8 positions match TRBD1. Germline V gene lookup returns CDR1 SEHNR and CDR2 FQNEAQ (reference sequence). This CDR3 region has 13 residues. With 3 bases clipped from V and 6 bases from J, the junction kept 3 bases outside the gene matches. Written as DNA, the CDR3 is TGTGCCAGCAGCTTTCAACAGGGGGCTGAAGCTTTCTTT. Residues: CASSFQQGAEAFF.